What follows are 6 T cell receptor beta chains derived from one specimen sequenced in a study of blood T cell repertoires in COVID-19. The data were produced by immunoSEQ multiplex PCR, yet TCRdb's version contains in-frame clones alone and is incomplete. The sample gives fewer than 350,000 clones, 90% of which show up once; 6.5% to 8% is in the top ten. Sample: peripheral blood. The receptors come from a woman in her thirties with COVID-19, enrolled during active disease.

This clone was seen just once. The chain employs TRBV12-3 or TRBV12-4 and TRBJ2-5; TRBD2 might be the D (6 bases). The CDR3 extends over 12 amino acids. V lost 4 bases and J 7 bases, leaving 10 bases between the germline ends. The DNA for the CDR3 is TGTGCCAGCAGTTCACCAGCGGGGACCCAGTACTTC. It specifies CASSSPAGTQYF.

The CDR3: CSASSSVPYEQYF. The CDR3 region has the DNA TGCAGTGCTAGTTCCAGCGTTCCCTACGAGCAGTACTTC. The chain carries TRBV20-1 and TRBJ2-7, with D hard to call. Germline V lookup: CDR1 DFQATT, CDR2 SNEGSKA (reference sequence). This CDR3 is built from 13 residues. V was clipped by 3 bases and J by 2 bases, with 11 bases between them.

The V call is TRBV19, the J call TRBJ1-2; D not resolved. CDR1 and CDR2 (germline): LNHDA, SQIVND (reference sequence). With 6 bases removed from V and 9 bases from J, the gap between germline ends came to 11 bases. CDR3 length equals 11 residues. The CDR3 protein is CASSSGKSYTF. DNA for the CDR3: TGTGCCAGTAGCTCCGGTAAGAGCTACACCTTC.

The count of this clone is one. The chain employs TRBV3-1 (or the pseudogene TRBV3-2) and TRBJ2-7, with 7 positions matching TRBD1. This CDR3 has 15 amino acids. J gave up 2 bases and V 4 bases, and 8 bases lay outside the gene matches. Per the germline V gene, CDR1 is LGHDT and CDR2 is YNNKEL (reference sequence). For the CDR3, the DNA is TGTGCCAGCAGCCGGTACCGGGACAGCACCTACGAGCAGTACTTC. Translation gives CASSRYRDSTYEQYF.

This chain connects TRBV21-1 to TRBJ1-2; TRBD1 is taken as the D call from the table, unchecked against the DNA. TRBV21-1 is described as a pseudogene. This CDR3 spans 16 amino acids. In nucleotides, the CDR3 is TGTGCCAGCAGCAAAGGTTACAGGGAGATGATCTATGGCTACACCTTC. Residues: CASSKGYREMIYGYTF.

This chain links TRBV30 with TRBJ2-2; 7 bases are shared with TRBD1. Germline V gene lookup returns CDR1 GTSNPN and CDR2 SVGIG (reference sequence). The CDR3 sequence is 13 residues long. J lost 6 bases, V lost 2 bases, and 3 bases had no gene match. The CDR3 DNA is TGTGCCTGGAGTTTTACAGGGGCCGGGGAGCTGTTTTTT. Translated: CAWSFTGAGELFF. Together with reference TRBV30 and TRBJ2-2, the CDR3 gives the full variable domain: SQTIHQWPATLVQPVGSPLSLECTVEGTSNPNLYWYRQAAGRGLQLLFYSVGIGQISSEVPQNLSASRPQDRQFILSSKKLLLSDSGFYLCAWSFTGAGELFFGEGSRLTVL.